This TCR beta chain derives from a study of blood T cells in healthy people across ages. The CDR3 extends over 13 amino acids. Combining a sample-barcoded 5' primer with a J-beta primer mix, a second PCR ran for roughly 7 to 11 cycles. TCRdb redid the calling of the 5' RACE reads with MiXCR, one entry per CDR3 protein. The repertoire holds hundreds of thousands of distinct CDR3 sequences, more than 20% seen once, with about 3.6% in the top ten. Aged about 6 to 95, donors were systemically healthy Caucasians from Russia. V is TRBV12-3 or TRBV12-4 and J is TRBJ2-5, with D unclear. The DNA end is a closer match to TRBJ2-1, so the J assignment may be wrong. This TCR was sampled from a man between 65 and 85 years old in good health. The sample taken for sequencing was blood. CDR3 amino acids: CASSWAENNEQFF. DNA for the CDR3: TGTGCCAGCAGTTGGGCGGAAAACAATGAGCAGTTCTTC.